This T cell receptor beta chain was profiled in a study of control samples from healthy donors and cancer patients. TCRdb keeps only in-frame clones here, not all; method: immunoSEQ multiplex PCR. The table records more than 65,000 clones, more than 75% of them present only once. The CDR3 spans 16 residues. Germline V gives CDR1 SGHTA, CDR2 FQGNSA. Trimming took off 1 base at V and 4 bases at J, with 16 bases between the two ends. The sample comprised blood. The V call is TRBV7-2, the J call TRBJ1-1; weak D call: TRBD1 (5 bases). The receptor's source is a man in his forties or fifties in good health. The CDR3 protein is CASSLDRGGWFTEAFF. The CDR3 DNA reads TGTGCCAGCAGCTTAGACCGGGGCGGATGGTTCACTGAAGCTTTCTTT.